This T cell receptor beta chain was profiled in a study of blood T cell repertoires in COVID-19. About the study: Spain, Italy and the United States supplied samples that represented acute and convalescent COVID-19.

Germline V CDR1 and CDR2: SGHRS, YFSETQ. Trimming removed 0 bases from V and 8 bases from J; junction bases left unmatched: 4. The length of the CDR3 is 15 residues. Participant ages covered roughly 18 to 89 years across 25 or so US areas. Allocation to cohorts depended on clinical history reported by the participants. Some clones are missing from TCRdb's copy, which holds only in-frame ones; the method was immunoSEQ multiplex PCR. The data contain approximately 300,000 clones, just over 85% of them singletons. The clonotype was recovered from a woman aged 18-35 years who had recovered from COVID-19. Sequencing input: PBMCs or T cells enriched from blood (not recorded which). The chain employs TRBV5-1 and TRBJ2-1; TRBD2 aligns across 11 bases. CDR3 amino acids: CASSLGLAGGDEQFF. The DNA of the CDR3 is TGCGCCAGCAGCTTGGGGCTAGCGGGAGGCGATGAGCAGTTCTTC.